Following are 28 T cell receptor beta chains from one sample sequenced in a study of shared clonotypes between healthy human individuals. Here immunoSEQ multiplex PCR was the method, and the copy in TCRdb shows in-frame clones only, minus some. The profile shows approximately 330,000 clones, about 70% of them singletons. Specimen: memory CD4+ T cells sorted from blood. Documented subset: CD45RA-negative fraction. These receptors were taken from a young man in good health.

The chain recombines TRBV7-9 with TRBJ2-7, with D perhaps TRBD1 (5 bases). CDR3 length: 14 residues. Germline V lookup: CDR1 SEHNR, CDR2 FQNEAQ (reference sequence). V lost 1 base, J lost 5 bases, and 12 bases lay in between. CDR3 loop: CASSLVMSGHEQYF. In nucleotides, the CDR3 is TGTGCCAGCAGCTTAGTGATGTCAGGGCACGAGCAGTACTTC.

CDR3 protein: CASSLDTTLYGYTF. As DNA, the CDR3 is TGTGCCAGCAGCCTCGACACCACTCTCTATGGCTACACCTTC. This chain connects TRBV9 to TRBJ1-2, with unresolved D. Trimming took 4 bases from V and 4 from J, leaving 14 bases between them. CDR1 is SGDLS, CDR2 YYNGEE, per germline. The CDR3 extends over 14 amino acids.

This clone was found once. The J gene is TRBJ1-1, the V gene TRBV19; 8 bases map to TRBD1. CDR3 size: 15 residues. The junction had 10 bases not matched to a gene; V was cut back by 9 bases and J by 1 base. Germline values: CDR1 LNHDA, CDR2 SQIVND (reference sequence). CDR3 sequence reads: CASDTGGKRNTEAFF. The CDR3 region has the DNA TGTGCCAGCGACACAGGGGGTAAGCGGAACACTGAAGCTTTCTTT.

Many counts were recorded for this clone. This rearrangement joins TRBV19 to TRBJ2-1; D ambiguous. This CDR3 has 17 amino acids. Germline V CDR1 and CDR2: LNHDA, SQIVND (reference sequence). The V gene lost 7 bases and the J gene lost 0 bases, with 19 bases spanning the gap. CDR3 nucleotides: TGTGCCAGTACCCTCTTCTTCAGCGAGAGCTCCTACAATGAGCAGTTCTTC. Protein product: CASTLFFSESSYNEQFF.

In this sample, this clone turned up a few times. The genes are TRBV6-1 and TRBJ1-5; D remains unclear. The CDR3 covers 13 residues. V lost 5 bases, J lost 3 bases, and 8 bases lay in between. Germline V gene data show CDR1 as MNHNS and CDR2 as SASEGT. The CDR3 nucleotides are TGTGCCAGCAGTAAAAACTCCAATCAGCCCCAGCATTTT. It codes for CASSKNSNQPQHF.

This chain joins TRBV6-5 and TRBJ2-7, with 9 bases lining up with TRBD1. Germline lookup yields CDR1 MNHEY and CDR2 SVGAGI. J was trimmed by 6 bases and V by 6 bases; bases with no gene match: 9. CDR3 length equals 14 residues. The CDR3 loop reads CASRLQGAPGEQYF. The CDR3 DNA sequence: TGTGCCAGCAGGCTACAGGGGGCGCCGGGCGAGCAGTACTTC.

The chain links TRBV5-3 to TRBJ1-5, with 7 bases matching TRBD1. TRBV5-3 qualifies as an ORF whose function is uncertain. The CDR3 extends over 17 amino acids. The junction had 10 bases not matched to a gene; V was cut back by 0 bases and J by 4 bases. DNA of the CDR3: TGTGCCAGAAGCTTGGGGACAGGAGTTTCACTAAATCAGCCCCAGCATTTT. This gives the protein CARSLGTGVSLNQPQHF.

CDR3 sequence (DNA): TGTGCCAGCAGCCCCCGCATTGAGACAGGTTCCTACGAGCAGTACTTC. Its protein is CASSPRIETGSYEQYF. The V gene is TRBV7-9, the J gene TRBJ2-7; D possibly corresponds to TRBD1 (6 bases). Trimming took 5 bases from V and 1 from J, leaving 18 bases between them. Germline CDR1 reads SEHNR; CDR2 reads FQNEAQ (reference sequence). The CDR3 contains 16 residues. The full variable domain, rest sourced from reference TRBV7-9 and TRBJ2-7, is DTGVSQNPRHKITKRGQNVTFRCDPISEHNRLYWYRQTLGQGPEFLTYFQNEAQLEKSRLLSDRFSAERPKGSFSTLEIQRTEQGDSAMYLCASSPRIETGSYEQYFGPGTRLTVT.

V is TRBV15 and J is TRBJ1-5; D is unresolved. Germline V lookup: CDR1 LNHNV, CDR2 YYDKDF (reference sequence). There are 15 residues in the CDR3. V shed 0 bases and J shed 7 bases, with 13 bases lying between them. The CDR3 sequence: CATSRDLLTEQPQHF. In nucleotides, the CDR3 is TGTGCCACCAGCAGAGATCTGTTGACCGAGCAGCCCCAGCATTTT.

This clone was found many times. V and J are TRBV4-1 and TRBJ1-4; 9 positions match TRBD1. The CDR3 sequence is 19 residues long. V was pared by 4 bases and J by 4 bases, with 16 bases of the junction left unmatched. In germline, CDR1 is MGHRA, CDR2 YSYEKL. DNA for the CDR3: TGCGCCAGCAGCCGAATAATACGAATGCCGGGACAGGGTAATGAAAAACTGTTTTTT. Amino acid sequence: CASSRIIRMPGQGNEKLFF.

This chain uses TRBV27 with TRBJ1-3; D is possibly TRBD1 (6 bases). The CDR3 sequence is 15 residues long. Deletions cut 6 bases from V and 0 bases from J, with 12 bases between. Germline V gene lookup returns CDR1 MNHEY and CDR2 SMNVEV (reference sequence). CDR3 amino acids: CASRRSGVSGNTIYF. CDR3 DNA sequence: TGTGCCAGCAGACGCTCAGGGGTCTCTGGAAACACCATATATTTT.

The chain uses TRBV28 and TRBJ1-5; tentatively, D is TRBD1 (5 bases). The CDR3 loop spans 16 amino acids. V gave up 6 bases and J gave up 0 bases, with 15 bases separating them. Per the germline V gene, CDR1 is MDHEN and CDR2 is SYDVKM. CDR3 loop: CASSSTDSFSNQPQHF. CDR3 coding DNA: TGTGCCAGCAGCTCTACTGACAGTTTTAGCAATCAGCCCCAGCATTTT.

J is TRBJ1-5 and V is TRBV7-9, with D tentatively TRBD1 (6 bases). Germline V gene sequence: CDR1 SEHNR, CDR2 FQNEAQ (reference sequence). The CDR3 runs to 14 residues. Trimming took 5 bases from V and 8 from J, leaving 16 bases between them. CDR3 loop: CASSLGGAIKPQHF. CDR3 sequence (DNA): TGTGCCAGCAGCCTCGGGGGGGCAATTAAGCCCCAGCATTTT.

This rearrangement joins TRBV14 to TRBJ2-2; weak D call: TRBD1 (6 bases). Germline CDR1 is SGHDN and CDR2 is FVKESK. V dropped 3 bases and J dropped 0 bases, with 17 bases sitting between them. The CDR3 runs 18 residues. DNA for the CDR3: TGTGCCAGCAGCCATAGGGGGACGAGGACAACGAACACCGGGGAGCTGTTTTTT. Its protein product is CASSHRGTRTTNTGELFF.

V is TRBV7-3 and J is TRBJ2-2; 9 nucleotides agree with TRBD1. The germline CDR1 and CDR2 sequences are SGHTA and FQGTGA. Germline trimming cut 0 bases from V and 5 bases from J; bases unmatched to any gene: 4. The CDR3 has 16 amino acids. The CDR3 DNA reads as TGTGCCAGCAGCTTAACACCCGGACAGGGGACCGGGGAGCTGTTTTTT. It yields the protein CASSLTPGQGTGELFF.

This chain uses TRBV4-2 with TRBJ1-5; tentative D call: TRBD1 (5 bases). The CDR3 consists of 15 residues. CDR1 and CDR2 from the germline V gene are LGHNA and YNFKEQ. V dropped 0 bases and J dropped 7 bases, with 13 bases sitting between them. CDR3 in amino acids: CASSQDRLGRQPQHF. The CDR3 region has the DNA TGTGCCAGCAGCCAAGATAGGTTGGGACGACAGCCCCAGCATTTT.

The rearrangement uses TRBV7-2 and TRBJ2-7, with 9 bases fitting TRBD1. This CDR3 comprises 13 residues. Germline CDR1 SGHTA, CDR2 FQGNSA. V lost 4 bases to trimming and J lost 6 bases; unmatched junction nucleotides: 4. Here the CDR3 DNA reads TGTGCCAGCAGCTCCAACAGGGGGCTCGAGCAGTACTTC. It translates to CASSSNRGLEQYF. Complete variable domain (other parts from reference TRBV7-2 and TRBJ2-7): GAGVSQSPSNKVTEKGKDVELRCDPISGHTALYWYRQSLGQGLEFLIYFQGNSAPDKSGLPSDRFSAERTGGSVSTLTIQRTQQEDSAVYLCASSSNRGLEQYFGPGTRLTVT.

In its sample, this clone was seen a few times. The chain carries TRBV5-1 and TRBJ2-6, with no clear D. Between the trimmed V and J ends, which lost 0 bases and 0 bases, there was a span of 19 bases. The CDR3 loop spans 20 amino acids. Germline CDR1 is SGHRS and CDR2 is YFSETQ. This CDR3 reads CASSLVRADQSTSGANVLTF. The CDR3 nucleotides are TGCGCCAGCAGCTTGGTACGGGCAGATCAATCAACCTCTGGGGCCAACGTCCTGACTTTC.

This clone came up a few times. V and J are TRBV10-3 and TRBJ2-1; the match to TRBD2 covers 7 bases. Germline CDR1 is ENHRY and CDR2 is SYGVKD. Trimming took 6 bases from V and 8 from J; bases not matched to a gene: 13. The CDR3 extends over 15 amino acids. The CDR3 sequence: CAIRGRAESLDEQFF. CDR3 DNA sequence: TGTGCCATCAGGGGGAGGGCCGAGTCATTGGATGAGCAGTTCTTC.

In this sample, this clone turned up once. The chain combines TRBV11-3 with TRBJ2-1; D possibly matches TRBD1 or TRBD2 (7 bases each). This CDR3 region has 16 residues. The V gene lost 5 bases and the J gene lost 4 bases, with 18 bases spanning the gap. The germline V gene encodes CDR1 SGHNT and CDR2 YENEEA. CDR3 amino acids: CASSPGGEVLYNEQFF. For the CDR3, the DNA is TGTGCCAGCAGCCCAGGGGGGGAGGTATTATACAATGAGCAGTTCTTC.

The chain combines TRBV27 with TRBJ2-5; D ambiguous. Germline V gene sequence: CDR1 MNHEY, CDR2 SMNVEV (reference sequence). The V and J ends lost 3 bases and 2 bases respectively, with 1 base between them. The CDR3 sequence is 11 residues long. CDR3 amino acids: CASSLQETQYF. The CDR3 region has the DNA TGTGCCAGCAGTTTGCAAGAGACCCAGTACTTC.

The chain uses TRBV30 and TRBJ2-7; unclear D gene. V was trimmed by 2 bases and J by 3 bases, leaving 5 bases between them. The CDR3 runs 11 residues. Germline values: CDR1 GTSNPN, CDR2 SVGIG (reference sequence). This chain's CDR3 is CAWSPNYEQYF. As DNA, the CDR3 is TGTGCCTGGAGTCCTAACTACGAGCAGTACTTC.

This chain uses TRBV14 with TRBJ2-5; 8 nucleotides match TRBD2. Germline V CDR1 and CDR2: SGHDN, FVKESK. The CDR3 is 16 residues long. After removal of 3 bases from V and 6 bases from J, the junction contained 12 bases not matched to a gene. In nucleotides, the CDR3 is TGTGCCAGCAGCCACCGGGGGGGCGGGAGCAGCCAGACCCAGTACTTC. Protein: CASSHRGGGSSQTQYF.

The chain uses TRBV2 and TRBJ1-5; D not certain. In germline, CDR1 is SNHLY, CDR2 FYNNEI. CDR3 length equals 15 residues. V lost 3 bases, J lost 3 bases, and 12 bases lay in between. CDR3 loop: CASSEGRLSNQPQHF. The DNA for the CDR3 is TGTGCCAGCAGTGAGGGCAGACTCTCCAATCAGCCCCAGCATTTT. Full variable domain (rest looked up from reference TRBV2 and TRBJ1-5): EPEVTQTPSHQVTQMGQEVILRCVPISNHLYFYWYRQILGQKVEFLVSFYNNEISEKSEIFDDQFSVERPDGSNFTLKIRSTKLEDSAMYFCASSEGRLSNQPQHFGDGTRLSIL.

The chain is built from TRBV4-2 and TRBJ2-3; 7 positions match TRBD2. With V trimmed by 5 bases and J by 6 bases, 8 bases remained unmatched. The CDR3 loop spans 14 amino acids. Looked up from germline, CDR1 is LGHNA and CDR2 is YNFKEQ. The CDR3: CASSGPTSMDTQYF. DNA for the CDR3: TGTGCCAGCAGCGGACCGACTAGCATGGATACGCAGTATTTT.

The sample holds many counts of this clone. The J gene is TRBJ2-7, the V gene TRBV28; 7 nucleotides align to TRBD2. In germline, CDR1 is MDHEN, CDR2 SYDVKM. Trimming took 1 base from V and 6 from J; bases not matched to a gene: 30. This CDR3 comprises 22 residues. The CDR3: CASSLLAYPYGQLALQTIEQYF. CDR3 DNA sequence: TGTGCCAGCAGTTTATTGGCGTATCCATATGGCCAACTAGCGCTTCAGACGATCGAGCAGTACTTC.

This chain connects TRBV18 to TRBJ1-5; the D is unclear. This CDR3 has 12 amino acids. V was trimmed by 6 bases and J by 4 bases, leaving 7 bases between them. Germline loops: CDR1 KGHSH, CDR2 LQKENI. The CDR3 sequence is CASSYQNQPQHF. Here the CDR3 DNA reads TGTGCCAGCTCGTACCAAAATCAGCCCCAGCATTTT.

There are a few counts of this clone. The chain links TRBV11-2 to TRBJ2-2; possible D gene TRBD2, 5 bases. This CDR3 comprises 16 residues. Germline V gives CDR1 SGHAT, CDR2 FQNNGV. The ends were cut back, 6 bases at V and 3 bases at J, with 17 bases in the middle. CDR3 loop: CASRAPRRWDTGELFF. CDR3 DNA: TGTGCCAGCAGAGCTCCCAGGAGGTGGGACACCGGGGAGCTGTTTTTT.